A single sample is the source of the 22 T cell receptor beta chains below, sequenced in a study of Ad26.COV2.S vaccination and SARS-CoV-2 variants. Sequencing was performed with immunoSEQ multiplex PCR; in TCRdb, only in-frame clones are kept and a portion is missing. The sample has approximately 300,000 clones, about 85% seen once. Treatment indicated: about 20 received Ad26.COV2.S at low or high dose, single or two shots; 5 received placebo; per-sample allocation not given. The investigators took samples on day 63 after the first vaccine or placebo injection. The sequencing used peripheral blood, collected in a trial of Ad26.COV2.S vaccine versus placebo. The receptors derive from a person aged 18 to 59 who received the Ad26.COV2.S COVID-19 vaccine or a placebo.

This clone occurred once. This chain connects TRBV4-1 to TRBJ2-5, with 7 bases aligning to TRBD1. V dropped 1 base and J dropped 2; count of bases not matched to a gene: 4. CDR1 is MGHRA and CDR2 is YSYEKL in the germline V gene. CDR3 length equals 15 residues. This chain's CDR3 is CASSQVLRGQETQYF. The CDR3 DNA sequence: TGCGCCAGCAGCCAAGTGCTCAGGGGGCAAGAGACCCAGTACTTC.

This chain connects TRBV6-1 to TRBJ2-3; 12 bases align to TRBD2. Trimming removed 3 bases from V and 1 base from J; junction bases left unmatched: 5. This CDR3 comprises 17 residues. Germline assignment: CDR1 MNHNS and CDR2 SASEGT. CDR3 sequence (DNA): TGTGCCAGCAGTGACTTACTAGCGGGGGGCCGCACAGATACGCAGTATTTT. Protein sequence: CASSDLLAGGRTDTQYF.

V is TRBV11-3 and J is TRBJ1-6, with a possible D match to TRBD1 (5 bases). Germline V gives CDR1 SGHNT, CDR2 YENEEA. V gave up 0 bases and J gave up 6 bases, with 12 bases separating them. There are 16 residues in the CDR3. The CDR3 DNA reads TGTGCCAGCAGCTTAGACGGGACGCTTGGTAATTCACCCCTCCACTTT. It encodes CASSLDGTLGNSPLHF.

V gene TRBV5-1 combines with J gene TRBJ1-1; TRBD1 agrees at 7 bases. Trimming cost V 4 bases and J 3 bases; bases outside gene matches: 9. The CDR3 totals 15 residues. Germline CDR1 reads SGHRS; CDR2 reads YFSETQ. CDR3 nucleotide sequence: TGCGCCAGCAGCCCGGGACAGCTCAGAGACACTGAAGCTTTCTTT. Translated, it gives CASSPGQLRDTEAFF.

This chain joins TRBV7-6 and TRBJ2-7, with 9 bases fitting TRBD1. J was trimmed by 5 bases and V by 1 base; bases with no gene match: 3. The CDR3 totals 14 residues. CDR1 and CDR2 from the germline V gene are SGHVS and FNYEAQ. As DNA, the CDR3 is TGTGCCAGCAGCTTAGTACAGGGGGCGGACGAGCAGTACTTC. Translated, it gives CASSLVQGADEQYF.

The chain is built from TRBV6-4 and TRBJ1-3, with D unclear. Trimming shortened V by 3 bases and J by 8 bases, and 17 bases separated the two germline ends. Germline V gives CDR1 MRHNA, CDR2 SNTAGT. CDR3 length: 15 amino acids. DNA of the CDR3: TGTGCCAGCAGTGATCCCAGCTTCCCGGGTTACACCATATATTTT. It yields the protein CASSDPSFPGYTIYF.

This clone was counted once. The CDR3 loop is CASSSRPRTEKLFF. In DNA, the CDR3 is TGTGCCAGCAGCTCGCGACCTCGGACCGAAAAACTGTTTTTT. The chain is built from TRBV7-8 and TRBJ1-4; D ambiguous. CDR3 length: 14 amino acids. V was cut by 4 bases and J by 8 bases, with 14 bases left in between. CDR1 is SGHVS, CDR2 FQNEAQ, per germline. The full variable domain, with the rest looked up from reference TRBV7-8 and TRBJ1-4, is GAGVSQSPRYKVAKRGQDVALRCDPISGHVSLFWYQQALGQGPEFLTYFQNEAQLDKSGLPSDRFFAERPEGSVSTLKIQRTQQEDSAVYLCASSSRPRTEKLFFGSGTQLSVL.

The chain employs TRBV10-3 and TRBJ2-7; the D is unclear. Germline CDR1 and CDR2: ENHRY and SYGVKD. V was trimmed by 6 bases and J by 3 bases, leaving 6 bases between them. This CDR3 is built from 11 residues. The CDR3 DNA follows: TGTGCCATCAGATCCAACTACGAGCAGTACTTC. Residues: CAIRSNYEQYF.

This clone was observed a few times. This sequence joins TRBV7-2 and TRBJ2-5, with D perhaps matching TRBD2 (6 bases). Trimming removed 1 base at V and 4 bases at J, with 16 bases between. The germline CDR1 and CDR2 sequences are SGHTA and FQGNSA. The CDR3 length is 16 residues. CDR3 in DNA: TGTGCCAGCAGCTTAGGCACGGCGCGGGGTGGAGAGACCCAGTACTTC. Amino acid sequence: CASSLGTARGGETQYF. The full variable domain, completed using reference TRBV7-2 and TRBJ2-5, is GAGVSQSPSNKVTEKGKDVELRCDPISGHTALYWYRQSLGQGLEFLIYFQGNSAPDKSGLPSDRFSAERTGGSVSTLTIQRTQQEDSAVYLCASSLGTARGGETQYFGPGTRLLVL.

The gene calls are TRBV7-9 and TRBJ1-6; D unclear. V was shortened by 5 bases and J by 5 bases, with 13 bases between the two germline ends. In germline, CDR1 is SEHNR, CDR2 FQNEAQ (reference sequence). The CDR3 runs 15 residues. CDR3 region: CASSEDGRHNSPLHF. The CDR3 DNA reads TGTGCCAGCAGCGAGGACGGACGACATAATTCACCCCTCCACTTT.

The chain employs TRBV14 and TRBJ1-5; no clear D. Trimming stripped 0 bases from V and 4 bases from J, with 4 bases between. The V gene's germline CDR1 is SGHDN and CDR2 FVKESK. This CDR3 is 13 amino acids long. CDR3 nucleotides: TGTGCCAGCAGCCAAGACTGGAATCAGCCCCAGCATTTT. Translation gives CASSQDWNQPQHF.

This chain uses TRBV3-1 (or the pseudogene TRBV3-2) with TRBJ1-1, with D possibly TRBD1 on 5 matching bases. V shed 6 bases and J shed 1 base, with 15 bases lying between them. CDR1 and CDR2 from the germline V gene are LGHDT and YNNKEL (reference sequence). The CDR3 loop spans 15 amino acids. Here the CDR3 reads CASSRPGRKNTEAFF. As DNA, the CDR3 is TGTGCCAGCAGTCGCCCGGGACGGAAGAACACTGAAGCTTTCTTT.

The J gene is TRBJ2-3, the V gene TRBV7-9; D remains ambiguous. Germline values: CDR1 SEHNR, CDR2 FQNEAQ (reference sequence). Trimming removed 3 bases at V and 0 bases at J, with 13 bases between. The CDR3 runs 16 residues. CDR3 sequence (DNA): TGTGCCAGCAGCTTTATAAGTAGACCTAGCACAGATACGCAGTATTTT. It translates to CASSFISRPSTDTQYF.

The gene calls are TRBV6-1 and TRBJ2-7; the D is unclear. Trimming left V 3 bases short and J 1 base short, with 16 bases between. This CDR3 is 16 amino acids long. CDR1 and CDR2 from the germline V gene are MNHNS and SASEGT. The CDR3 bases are TGTGCCAGCAGTGAGGGCCAGCTTCGAAGTTCCTACGAGCAGTACTTC. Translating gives CASSEGQLRSSYEQYF.

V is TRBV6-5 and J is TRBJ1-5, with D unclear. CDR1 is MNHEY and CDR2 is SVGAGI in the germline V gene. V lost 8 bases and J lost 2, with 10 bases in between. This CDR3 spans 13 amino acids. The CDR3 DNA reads TGTGCCAGCTTATTGGGTGGCAATCAGCCCCAGCATTTT. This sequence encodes CASLLGGNQPQHF.

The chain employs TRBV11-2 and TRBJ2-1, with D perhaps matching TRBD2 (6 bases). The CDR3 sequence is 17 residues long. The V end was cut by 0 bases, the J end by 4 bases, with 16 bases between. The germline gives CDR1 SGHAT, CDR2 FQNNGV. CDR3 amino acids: CASSLDLIRGTYNEQFF. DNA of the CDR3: TGTGCCAGCAGCTTAGATCTGATACGGGGGACGTACAATGAGCAGTTCTTC.

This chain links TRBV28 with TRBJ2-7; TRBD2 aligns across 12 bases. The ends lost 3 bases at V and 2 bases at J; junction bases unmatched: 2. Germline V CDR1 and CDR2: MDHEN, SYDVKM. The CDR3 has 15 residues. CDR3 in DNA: TGTGCCAGCAGTTTGCTAGCGGGGGGGACCTACGAGCAGTACTTC. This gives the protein CASSLLAGGTYEQYF.

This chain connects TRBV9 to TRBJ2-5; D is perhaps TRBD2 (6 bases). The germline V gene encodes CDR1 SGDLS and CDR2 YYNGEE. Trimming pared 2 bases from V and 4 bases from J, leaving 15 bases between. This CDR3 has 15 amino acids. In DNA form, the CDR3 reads TGTGCCAGCAGCGTCCGCGGGGAGCCCCCAGAGACCCAGTACTTC. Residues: CASSVRGEPPETQYF.

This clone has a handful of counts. In DNA, the CDR3 is TGTGCCAGCAGACCGGACCGACGCTCCTATAATTCACCCCTCCACTTT. It specifies CASRPDRRSYNSPLHF. The rearrangement uses TRBV2 and TRBJ1-6; D is ambiguous. The germline V gene encodes CDR1 SNHLY and CDR2 FYNNEI. With 6 bases removed from V and 0 bases from J, the gap between germline ends came to 12 bases. The CDR3 spans 16 residues.

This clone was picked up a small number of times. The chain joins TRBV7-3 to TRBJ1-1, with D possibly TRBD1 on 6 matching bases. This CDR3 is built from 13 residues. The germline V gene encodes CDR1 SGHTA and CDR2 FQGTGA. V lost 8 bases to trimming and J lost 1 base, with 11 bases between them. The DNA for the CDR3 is TGTGCCAGCGGCGGGGGCGCGAACACTGAAGCTTTCTTT. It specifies CASGGGANTEAFF.

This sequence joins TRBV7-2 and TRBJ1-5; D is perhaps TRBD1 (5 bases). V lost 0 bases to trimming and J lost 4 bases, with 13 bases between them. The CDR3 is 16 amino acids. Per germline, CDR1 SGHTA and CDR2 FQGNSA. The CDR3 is CASSLASGTDNQPQHF. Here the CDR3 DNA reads TGTGCCAGCAGCTTAGCGTCTGGGACGGATAATCAGCCCCAGCATTTT.

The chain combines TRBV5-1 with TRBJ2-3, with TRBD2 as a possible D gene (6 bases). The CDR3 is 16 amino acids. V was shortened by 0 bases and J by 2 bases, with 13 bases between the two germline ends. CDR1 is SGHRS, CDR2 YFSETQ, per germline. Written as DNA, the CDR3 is TGCGCCAGCAGCTTGGGCGGGGTGATTTTCACAGATACGCAGTATTTT. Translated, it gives CASSLGGVIFTDTQYF.